The next 14 T cell receptor beta chains were all read from a single sample in a study of CD8+ T cells in alopecia areata. As the sequencing template, cDNA was produced by extracting RNA and reverse transcribing it. The data were produced by immunoSEQ multiplex PCR, yet TCRdb's version contains in-frame clones alone and is incomplete. Altogether approximately 280,000 clones are present, 55% to 70% being singletons, with the ten largest covering roughly 1.8%. Described treatment: oral pan-JAK inhibitor, 5-10 mg twice daily. Sequencing used CD4+ T cells sorted from blood, obtained at week 24, from a patient treated with tofacitinib. The receptors here all came from a human donor with alopecia areata.

This clone occurred a few times. The J gene is TRBJ1-5, the V gene TRBV30, with D possibly being TRBD1 (6 bases). The germline V gene encodes CDR1 GTSNPN and CDR2 SVGIG (reference sequence). The CDR3 has 16 amino acids. Trimming left V 0 bases short and J 7 bases short, with 19 bases between. This CDR3 reads CAWSVSARGAGQPQHF. The DNA of the CDR3 is TGTGCCTGGAGTGTATCGGCGAGGGGGGCAGGGCAGCCCCAGCATTTT.

This clone occurred many times. The chain joins TRBV11-2 to TRBJ2-5, with 9 positions matching TRBD2. The CDR3 loop spans 15 amino acids. With V trimmed by 4 bases and J by 7 bases, 10 bases remained unmatched. Germline assignment: CDR1 SGHAT and CDR2 FQNNGV. The CDR3 loop reads CASSSRLAAHGTQYF. CDR3 bases: TGTGCCAGCAGCTCCAGACTAGCGGCTCACGGGACCCAGTACTTC.

This chain uses TRBV9 with TRBJ1-4; D unresolved. Trimming cost V 4 bases and J 8 bases, with 18 bases left between them. This CDR3 has 15 amino acids. Germline lookup yields CDR1 SGDLS and CDR2 YYNGEE. The CDR3 DNA sequence: TGTGCCAGCAGCCCCGGACCATATGGCGGAGAAAAACTGTTTTTT. Amino acids: CASSPGPYGGEKLFF.

This chain joins TRBV4-1 and TRBJ2-3, with 7 bases aligning to TRBD2. Looked up from germline, CDR1 is MGHRA and CDR2 is YSYEKL. Losses at the gene ends were 4 bases for V and 6 bases for J; bases not matched to a gene: 13. This CDR3 contains 16 residues. The CDR3 here is CASSLSQGGGGDTQYF. As DNA, the CDR3 is TGCGCCAGCAGCCTCAGCCAAGGCGGGGGAGGGGATACGCAGTATTTT.

This clone was picked up a small number of times. This chain joins TRBV5-1 and TRBJ2-3, with a possible D match to TRBD2 (6 bases). The CDR3 spans 16 residues. V dropped 4 bases and J dropped 1 base, with 16 bases sitting between them. Germline loops: CDR1 SGHRS, CDR2 YFSETQ. This chain's CDR3 is CASSRLAGTGTDTQYF. For the CDR3, the DNA is TGCGCCAGCAGCCGGCTGGCGGGGACTGGCACAGATACGCAGTATTTT.

The V and J genes are TRBV30 and TRBJ2-7; TRBD1 matches 7 bases. CDR1 is GTSNPN and CDR2 is SVGIG in the germline V gene (reference sequence). The CDR3 consists of 15 residues. V shed 4 bases, J shed 2 bases, and the junction held 11 bases outside the gene matches. The CDR3 DNA follows: TGTGCCTGGACCCAAAAAGGGGACAGAACCTACGAGCAGTACTTC. The encoded protein is CAWTQKGDRTYEQYF.

The CDR3 DNA follows: TGTGCCTGGAGTAGTGGGACAGGGGGAGTGAGCGAGCAGTACTTC. This translates into CAWSSGTGGVSEQYF. The chain is built from TRBV30 and TRBJ2-7, with 11 bases fitting TRBD1. This CDR3 region has 15 residues. The germline V gene encodes CDR1 GTSNPN and CDR2 SVGIG (reference sequence). V shed 2 bases, J shed 6 bases, and the junction held 9 bases outside the gene matches.

The chain joins TRBV6-1 to TRBJ1-2; D is undetermined. The CDR3 is made up of 16 amino acids. Trimming stripped 3 bases from V and 4 bases from J, with 18 bases between. Per germline, CDR1 MNHNS and CDR2 SASEGT. The CDR3 is CASSDGRTSPLYGYTF. The CDR3 DNA follows: TGTGCCAGCAGTGACGGCAGGACCTCACCCCTCTATGGCTACACCTTC.

V is TRBV18 and J is TRBJ1-2; D gene uncertain. The ends were cut back, 2 bases at V and 7 bases at J, with 8 bases in the middle. Germline V CDR1 and CDR2: KGHSH, LQKENI. The CDR3 is 12 residues long. In DNA, the CDR3 is TGTGCCAGCTCACCAATTCACCGTGGCTACACCTTC. Its translation: CASSPIHRGYTF.

The chain joins TRBV6-5 to TRBJ1-3, with no clear D. V was shortened by 2 bases and J by 2 bases, with 13 bases between the two germline ends. The CDR3 spans 16 residues. Germline V gene sequence: CDR1 MNHEY, CDR2 SVGAGI. For the CDR3, the DNA is TGTGCCAGCAGTTACAGAGGTCCAAGGGCTGGAAACACCATATATTTT. It encodes CASSYRGPRAGNTIYF.

CDR3 nucleotides: TGCAGCGTTGACTGGCCAGTCACCGGGGAGCTGTTTTTT. It yields the protein CSVDWPVTGELFF. The chain links TRBV29-1 to TRBJ2-2; D gene uncertain. Germline-derived CDR1 and CDR2 are SQVTM and ANQGSEA. The germline V and J ends were trimmed by 3 bases and 4 bases, with 9 bases remaining between them. This CDR3 is 13 amino acids long.

The gene calls are TRBV30 and TRBJ1-1; 7 nucleotides align to TRBD1. From germline, CDR1 is GTSNPN and CDR2 SVGIG (reference sequence). V trimming: 8 bases; J trimming: 0 bases; junction bases outside the gene matches: 6. This CDR3 is 13 amino acids long. CDR3 in DNA: TGTGCCCGCCGGGACAGACTGAACACTGAAGCTTTCTTT. The encoded protein is CARRDRLNTEAFF.

This sequence joins TRBV7-2 and TRBJ2-5, with D possibly being TRBD1 (5 bases). From germline, CDR1 is SGHTA and CDR2 FQGNSA. V shed 0 bases and J shed 1 base, with 9 bases lying between them. The CDR3 has 15 amino acids. The CDR3 loop reads CASSLASQGQETQYF. The CDR3 DNA reads TGTGCCAGCAGCTTAGCGAGCCAGGGCCAAGAGACCCAGTACTTC.

The chain carries TRBV28 and TRBJ2-7; possibly TRBD1 for D (6 bases). The CDR3 is 11 amino acids. Germline V lookup: CDR1 MDHEN, CDR2 SYDVKM. V shed 6 bases and J shed 4 bases, with 7 bases lying between them. The CDR3 DNA reads as TGTGCCAGCAGAACAGGGTACGAGCAGTACTTC. Encoded protein: CASRTGYEQYF. Filled out from reference TRBV28 and TRBJ2-7, the complete variable domain reads DVKVTQSSRYLVKRTGEKVFLECVQDMDHENMFWYRQDPGLGLRLIYFSYDVKMKEKGDIPEGYSVSREKKERFSLILESASTNQTSMYLCASRTGYEQYFGPGTRLTVT.